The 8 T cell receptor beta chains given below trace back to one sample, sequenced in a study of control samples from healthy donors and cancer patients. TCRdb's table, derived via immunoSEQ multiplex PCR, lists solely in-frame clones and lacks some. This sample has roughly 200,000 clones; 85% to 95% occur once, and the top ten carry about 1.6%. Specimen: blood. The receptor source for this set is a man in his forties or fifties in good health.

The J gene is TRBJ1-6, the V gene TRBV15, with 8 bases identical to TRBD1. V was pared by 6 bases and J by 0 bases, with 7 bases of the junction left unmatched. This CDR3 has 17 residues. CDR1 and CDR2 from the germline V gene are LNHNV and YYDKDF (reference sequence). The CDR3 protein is CATSGRQGSSYNSPLHF. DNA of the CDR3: TGTGCCACCAGTGGTAGACAGGGGAGCTCCTATAATTCACCCCTCCACTTT.

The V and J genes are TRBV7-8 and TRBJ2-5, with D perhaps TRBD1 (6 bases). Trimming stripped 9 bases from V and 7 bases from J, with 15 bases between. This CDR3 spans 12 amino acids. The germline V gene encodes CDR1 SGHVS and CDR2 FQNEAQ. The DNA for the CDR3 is TGTGCCAGTGAGGACAGTCACAGGACCCAGTACTTC. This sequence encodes CASEDSHRTQYF.

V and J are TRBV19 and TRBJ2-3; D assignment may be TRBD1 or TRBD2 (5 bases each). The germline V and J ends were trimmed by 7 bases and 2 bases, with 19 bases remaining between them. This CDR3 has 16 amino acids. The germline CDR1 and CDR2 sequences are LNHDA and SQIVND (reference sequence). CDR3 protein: CASTSWGRGPTDTQYF. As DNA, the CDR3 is TGTGCCAGTACTTCCTGGGGCAGAGGGCCCACAGATACGCAGTATTTT. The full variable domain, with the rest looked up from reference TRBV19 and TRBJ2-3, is DGGITQSPKYLFRKEGQNVTLSCEQNLNHDAMYWYRQDPGQGLRLIYYSQIVNDFQKGDIAEGYSVSREKKESFPLTVTSAQKNPTAFYLCASTSWGRGPTDTQYFGPGTRLTVL.

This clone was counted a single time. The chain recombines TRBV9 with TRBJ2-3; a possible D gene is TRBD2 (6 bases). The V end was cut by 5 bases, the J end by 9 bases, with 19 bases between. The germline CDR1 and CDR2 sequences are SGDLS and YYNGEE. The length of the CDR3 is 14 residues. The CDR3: CASRRDSRVGTQYF. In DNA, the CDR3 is TGTGCCAGCAGGAGGGACTCGCGGGTCGGAACGCAGTATTTT.

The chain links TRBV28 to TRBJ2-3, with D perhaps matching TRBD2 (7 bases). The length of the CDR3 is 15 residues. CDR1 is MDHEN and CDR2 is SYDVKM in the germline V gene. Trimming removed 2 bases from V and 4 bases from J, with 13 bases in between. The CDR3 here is CASSLGGAGADTQYF. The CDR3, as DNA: TGTGCCAGCAGTTTAGGGGGGGCGGGGGCAGATACGCAGTATTTT.

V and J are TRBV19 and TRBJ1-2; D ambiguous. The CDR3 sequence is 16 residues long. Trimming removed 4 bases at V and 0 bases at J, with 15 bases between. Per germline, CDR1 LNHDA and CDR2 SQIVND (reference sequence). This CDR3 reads CASSRAGAYTNYGYTF. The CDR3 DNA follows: TGTGCCAGTAGTAGGGCAGGAGCCTACACTAACTATGGCTACACCTTC.

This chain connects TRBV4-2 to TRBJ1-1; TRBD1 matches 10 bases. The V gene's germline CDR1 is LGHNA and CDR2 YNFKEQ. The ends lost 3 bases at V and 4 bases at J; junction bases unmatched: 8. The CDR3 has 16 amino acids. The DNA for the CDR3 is TGTGCCAGCAGCCAGCGACAGGGGGCGCAGGGCACTGAAGCTTTCTTT. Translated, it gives CASSQRQGAQGTEAFF.

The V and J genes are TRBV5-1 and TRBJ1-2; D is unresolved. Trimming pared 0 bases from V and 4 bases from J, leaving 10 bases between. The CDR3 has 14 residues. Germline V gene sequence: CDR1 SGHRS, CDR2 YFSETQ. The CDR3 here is CASSLDGSPYGYTF. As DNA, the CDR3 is TGCGCCAGCAGCTTGGACGGATCCCCCTATGGCTACACCTTC.